This record looks at one TCR beta chain sequence and its context. Clones were sequenced by immunoSEQ multiplex PCR, and TCRdb holds only the in-frame ones, with some missing. Here the sample spans 80,000 to 90,000 clones, approximately 90% being singletons. The germline V gene encodes CDR1 SNHLY and CDR2 FYNNEI. The CDR3 has 15 amino acids. V dropped 3 bases and J dropped 3; count of bases not matched to a gene: 8. This entry belongs to a study of T cells in tuberculosis. After thawing and overnight rest, PBMC were stained with GMM-loaded CD1B tetramer, viability dye and anti-CD3 for sorting. C32 glucose monomycolate from Rhodococcus equi was loaded onto the CD1B tetramers.

This chain joins TRBV2 and TRBJ2-7, with 7 bases matching TRBD1. This clonotype was obtained from an adult woman with latent tuberculosis. Sequencing was performed on CD1b-GMM tetramer-negative cells sorted from PBMCs. This CDR3 is CASSDPPQGNYEQYF. The CDR3 coding sequence is TGTGCCAGCAGTGATCCCCCACAGGGGAACTACGAGCAGTACTTC.